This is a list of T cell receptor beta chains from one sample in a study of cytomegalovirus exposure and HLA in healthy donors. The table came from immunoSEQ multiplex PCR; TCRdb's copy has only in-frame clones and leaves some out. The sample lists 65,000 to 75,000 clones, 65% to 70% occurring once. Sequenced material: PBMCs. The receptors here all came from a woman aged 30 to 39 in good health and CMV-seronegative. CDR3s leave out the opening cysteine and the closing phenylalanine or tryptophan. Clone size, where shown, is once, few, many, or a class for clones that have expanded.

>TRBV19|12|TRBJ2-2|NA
ASSMTVNTGELF
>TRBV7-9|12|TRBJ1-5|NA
ASSHGRSDQPQH
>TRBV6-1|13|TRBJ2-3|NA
ASRTSQGATDTQY
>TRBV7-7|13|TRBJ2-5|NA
ASSPSGTTAETQY
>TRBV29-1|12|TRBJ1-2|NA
SVEDWADLYGYT
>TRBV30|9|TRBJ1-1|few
AWSYRAEAF
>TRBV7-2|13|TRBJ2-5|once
ASTWGGGYQETQY
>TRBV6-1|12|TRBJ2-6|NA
ASNRGSGANVLT
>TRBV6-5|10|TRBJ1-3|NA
ASHSSGNTIY
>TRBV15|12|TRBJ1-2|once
ATSSGSRDYGYT
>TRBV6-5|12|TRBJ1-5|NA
ASSPVQDAQPQH
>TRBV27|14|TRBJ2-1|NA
ASSLRGTGGRNEQF
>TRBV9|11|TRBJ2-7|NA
ASSVTGSYEQY
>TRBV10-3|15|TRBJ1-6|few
AISPHTTGSYNSPLH
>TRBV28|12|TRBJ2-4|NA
ATLGGGAGDIQY
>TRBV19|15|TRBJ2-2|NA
ASSMVASGGSTGELF
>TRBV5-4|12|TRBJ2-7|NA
ASSWDRGPYEQY
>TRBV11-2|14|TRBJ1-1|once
ASSLATGQGNTEAF
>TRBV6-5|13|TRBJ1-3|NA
ASSYSAGNRNTIY
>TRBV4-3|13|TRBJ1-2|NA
ASSHTLTGGDGYT
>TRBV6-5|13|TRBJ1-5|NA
ASRERGRSNQPQH
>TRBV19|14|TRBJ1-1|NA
ASSIDAGALNTEAF
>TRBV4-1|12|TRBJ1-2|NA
ASSPSTGPYGYT
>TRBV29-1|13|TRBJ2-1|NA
SVSFLAGGYNEQF
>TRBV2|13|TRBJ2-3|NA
ASSELRAQTDTQY
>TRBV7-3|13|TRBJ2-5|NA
ASSSLGGPQETQY
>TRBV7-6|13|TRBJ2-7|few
ASSLATGSFYEQY
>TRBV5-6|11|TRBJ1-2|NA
ASSRTDSYGYT
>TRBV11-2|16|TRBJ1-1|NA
ASSHPGQGAFMNTEAF
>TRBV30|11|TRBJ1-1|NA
AYGQGLNTEAF
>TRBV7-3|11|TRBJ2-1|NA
ASSLEAGQRQF
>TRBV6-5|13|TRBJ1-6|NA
ASSSYRANNSPLH
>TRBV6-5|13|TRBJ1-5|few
ASRKTGGSNQPQH
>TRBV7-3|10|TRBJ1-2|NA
ASSLASGGYT
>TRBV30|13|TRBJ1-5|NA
AWSYGQGSNQPQH
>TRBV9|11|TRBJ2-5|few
ASSYSGGETQY
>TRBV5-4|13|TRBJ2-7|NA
ASSYRQGSPYEQY
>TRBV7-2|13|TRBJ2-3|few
ASRLTSGGTDTQY